A selection of T cell receptor beta chains follows, all from one sample in a study of monozygotic twins with cystic fibrosis. Sequenced by immunoSEQ multiplex PCR; TCRdb stores in-frame clones only, minus some. The sample holds tens of thousands of clones, roughly 90% seen once. Sequenced sample: blood. Every receptor here comes from a girl aged 2 to 10 with cystic fibrosis. The CDR3 runs from the conserved cysteine through the conserved F or W. The D gene is left open where the match is weak. Clone size is shown for a subset of rows, as once, few, many or a class of expanded clone.

v_call	d_call	clone_size	j_call	cdr3_nt	cdr3_aa
TRBV30	NA	NA	TRBJ1-1	TGTGCCTGCTACAGGAAATTTGGGACTGAAGCTTTCTTT	CACYRKFGTEAFF
TRBV27	NA	once	TRBJ2-6	TGTGCCAGCAGTTTTGGGGCGGCTGGGGCCAACGTCCTGACTTTC	CASSFGAAGANVLTF
TRBV19	NA	NA	TRBJ2-1	TGTGCCAGTAGTTCCGACAGGCCCTACAATGAGCAGTTCTTC	CASSSDRPYNEQFF
TRBV4-3	NA	NA	TRBJ1-5	TGCGCCAGCAGCCAGGGGATGGACAATCAGCCCCAGCATTTT	CASSQGMDNQPQHF
TRBV9	TRBD1	once	TRBJ1-2	TGTGCCAGCAGCAACTTAGGACAGGGAACCTATGGCTACACCTTC	CASSNLGQGTYGYTF
TRBV5-4	NA	NA	TRBJ1-3	TGTGCCAGCAGCCCCGACCCTAACTCTGGAAACACCATATATTTT	CASSPDPNSGNTIYF
TRBV28	NA	NA	TRBJ2-5	TGTGCCAGCAGTCCCCGAAGGGGTAAAGAGACCCAGTACTTC	CASSPRRGKETQYF
TRBV4-2	TRBD1	NA	TRBJ2-7	TGTGCCAGCAGCCAAGAGGGGACAGCACCCTACGAGCAGTACTTC	CASSQEGTAPYEQYF
TRBV6-6	NA	NA	TRBJ2-3	TGTGCCAGCAGTTATCGGGATACGCAGTATTTT	CASSYRDTQYF
TRBV28	TRBD2	NA	TRBJ2-1	TGTGCCAGCAGTTTGAGAGCGGGACTAGCGGGAGTACATGAGCAGTTCTTC	CASSLRAGLAGVHEQFF
TRBV6-5	NA	few	TRBJ2-1	TGTGCCAGCAGTTACTCGTCCGGGGAAATTTACAATGAGCAGTTCTTC	CASSYSSGEIYNEQFF
TRBV10-3	NA	NA	TRBJ1-4	TGTGCCATCAGTGAGTCGGGGGCGAATAGTGAAAAACTGTTTTTT	CAISESGANSEKLFF
TRBV7-2	TRBD2	NA	TRBJ2-3	TGTGCCAGCAGCAGCGGGAGCGTAGGCACAGATACGCAGTATTTT	CASSSGSVGTDTQYF
TRBV4-2	TRBD2	NA	TRBJ2-2	TGTGCCAGCAGCCCCGTAGCGGGGCCCAACACCGGGGAGCTGTTTTTT	CASSPVAGPNTGELFF
TRBV10-3	NA	NA	TRBJ2-1	TGTGCCATCAAACCCGGGGGCCAGCAGAATAATGAGCAGTTCTTC	CAIKPGGQQNNEQFF
TRBV6-4	NA	NA	TRBJ1-1	TGTGCCAGCAGCCTGAAGTTGAACACTGAAGCTTTCTTT	CASSLKLNTEAFF
TRBV7-2	NA	NA	TRBJ1-2	TGTGCCAGCAGCTTAATCGGGGGAAAGGGCGATGGCTACACCTTC	CASSLIGGKGDGYTF
TRBV6-5	NA	NA	TRBJ2-5	TGTGCCAGCAGTTCCTGGTATCTCCAAGAGACCCAGTACTTC	CASSSWYLQETQYF
TRBV18	TRBD1	NA	TRBJ2-1	TGTGCCAGCTCGCCGCTCTCAGGGGGCGGGAACAATGAGCAGTTCTTC	CASSPLSGGGNNEQFF
TRBV7-9	TRBD1	NA	TRBJ2-1	TGTGCCAGCAGCTCGGACAGGGATGAGCAGTTCTTC	CASSSDRDEQFF
TRBV7-9	NA	NA	TRBJ2-1	TGTGCCAGCAGACGAGGGGTAGGGGAATACGACAATGAGCAGTTCTTC	CASRRGVGEYDNEQFF
TRBV6-1	NA	NA	TRBJ2-5	TGTGCCAGCAGTGTCGGGAGGGGGCGCATAATGGAGAGGGCCCAGTACTTC	CASSVGRGRIMERAQYF
TRBV9	TRBD1	NA	TRBJ2-2	TGTGCCAGCGGGGACAGGGTAAACACCGGGGAGCTGTTTTTT	CASGDRVNTGELFF
TRBV5-1	NA	NA	TRBJ2-3	TGCGCCAGCAGCTTGTCGGGGGCAGGCACAGATACGCAGTATTTT	CASSLSGAGTDTQYF
TRBV27	NA	NA	TRBJ1-2	TGTGCCAGCAGGGAGACGGGGAACTATGGCTACACCTTC	CASRETGNYGYTF
TRBV5-6	NA	NA	TRBJ2-7	TGTGCCAGCAACAACTTAACTCTCGGGGGTAGTGACGAGCAGTACTTC	CASNNLTLGGSDEQYF
TRBV27	NA	NA	TRBJ2-7	TGTGCCAGCACCGGGTTAGGGAACGAGCAGTACTTC	CASTGLGNEQYF
TRBV5-3	TRBD1	NA	TRBJ1-2	TGTGCCAGAAGCTCGACAGGGTTTCGTCGTGGCTACACCTTC	CARSSTGFRRGYTF
TRBV29-1	TRBD2	NA	TRBJ2-1	TGCAGCGTTGGACTAGCGGGAGTTAACAATGAGCAGTTCTTC	CSVGLAGVNNEQFF
TRBV4-3	NA	NA	TRBJ2-1	TGCGCCAGCAGCCAACAGACTTTTTACAATGAGCAGTTCTTC	CASSQQTFYNEQFF
TRBV7-3	NA	few	TRBJ2-1	TGTGCCAGCAGCTCAGGGTATGAGCAGTTCTTC	CASSSGYEQFF
TRBV7-6	NA	NA	TRBJ1-6	TGTGCCAGCAGCGCTACAGGGCTATGGTCACCCCTCCACTTT	CASSATGLWSPLHF
TRBV2	NA	NA	TRBJ2-7	TGTGCCAGCACGACCAAGATCTCCTACGAGCAGTACTTC	CASTTKISYEQYF
TRBV28	NA	NA	TRBJ1-2	TGTGCCAGCAGATACACAGAGGCACACTATGGCTACACCTTC	CASRYTEAHYGYTF
TRBV7-8	TRBD1	NA	TRBJ1-2	TGTGCCAGCAGCAGGGGCAGGGGGCCCTACTATGGCTACACCTTC	CASSRGRGPYYGYTF
TRBV28	NA	NA	TRBJ2-3	TGTGCCAGCAGGGACTACCGCGAGAGCGCAGATACGCAGTATTTT	CASRDYRESADTQYF
TRBV7-2	TRBD2	NA	TRBJ2-5	TGTGCCAGCAGCCCAGGACTAGCGGGTTGGAGCAAGACCCAGTACTTC	CASSPGLAGWSKTQYF
TRBV28	NA	NA	TRBJ1-3	TGTGCCAGCAAAACGCGGTGGGGCAGAGAAGGAAACACCATATATTTT	CASKTRWGREGNTIYF
TRBV2	NA	NA	TRBJ2-2	TGTGCCAGCAGTGAAGGTCAGAAGTGGCCCGGGGAGCTGTTTTTT	CASSEGQKWPGELFF
TRBV25-1	TRBD1	few	TRBJ1-1	TGTGCCAGCAGTTGGGGGACAGGGAGGAACACTGAAGCTTTCTTT	CASSWGTGRNTEAFF
TRBV6-5	TRBD1	NA	TRBJ2-1	TGTGCCAGCAACGACAGGGTTTCGGATGAGCAGTTCTTC	CASNDRVSDEQFF
TRBV4-2	NA	large	TRBJ1-2	TGTGCCAGCAGCCCCGGGGGAGGCCCGAATGGCTACACCTTC	CASSPGGGPNGYTF
TRBV6-1	NA	NA	TRBJ1-5	TGTGCCAGCAGTGAGGGGGGAGAGTATCAGCCCCAGCATTTT	CASSEGGEYQPQHF
TRBV5-1	NA	NA	TRBJ2-2	TGCGCCAGCAGCTTGGCCCTGGACACCGGGGAGCTGTTTTTT	CASSLALDTGELFF
TRBV5-1	NA	NA	TRBJ1-1	TGCGCCAGCAGCTTGGCCAAAACGGACGTTGAAGCTTTCTTT	CASSLAKTDVEAFF
TRBV30	TRBD1	NA	TRBJ1-3	TGTGCCTGGAGTGGACAGGGGGCTTCTGGAAACACCATATATTTT	CAWSGQGASGNTIYF
TRBV19	TRBD1	NA	TRBJ1-5	TGTGCCAGTAGAATTGGGGACAGGGGTAATCAGCCCCAGCATTTT	CASRIGDRGNQPQHF
TRBV28	NA	NA	TRBJ2-7	TGTGCCAGCAGTTTCGCTGGGGTGGAGTACTTC	CASSFAGVEYF
TRBV7-9	TRBD1	once	TRBJ1-1	TGTGCCAGCAGCCAGGGACAGGGAGAGACTGAAGCTTTCTTT	CASSQGQGETEAFF
TRBV5-1	TRBD1	NA	TRBJ2-7	TGCGCCAGCAGCGGTACAGGGGTTTGGGGCGAGCAGTACTTC	CASSGTGVWGEQYF
TRBV19	NA	NA	TRBJ1-1	TGTGCCAGCCTCATCGGTACAGGAGTCTATACTGAAGCTTTCTTT	CASLIGTGVYTEAFF
TRBV7-2	TRBD2	NA	TRBJ2-1	TGTGCCAGCGCACTAGCGGGTTACAATGAGCAGTTCTTC	CASALAGYNEQFF
TRBV2	TRBD2	NA	TRBJ2-5	TGTGCCAGCAGTGGCATCCCGCGGGGGGCGGTTAGGGAGACCCAGTACTTC	CASSGIPRGAVRETQYF
TRBV4-3	NA	NA	TRBJ2-6	TGCGCCAGCAGCCAAGCATTCAGCTCTGGGGCCAACGTCCTGACTTTC	CASSQAFSSGANVLTF
TRBV19	TRBD1	NA	TRBJ1-1	TGTGCCAGTAGTATCCCTGAACGGACAGGGTATCTTGGCACTGAAGCTTTCTTT	CASSIPERTGYLGTEAFF